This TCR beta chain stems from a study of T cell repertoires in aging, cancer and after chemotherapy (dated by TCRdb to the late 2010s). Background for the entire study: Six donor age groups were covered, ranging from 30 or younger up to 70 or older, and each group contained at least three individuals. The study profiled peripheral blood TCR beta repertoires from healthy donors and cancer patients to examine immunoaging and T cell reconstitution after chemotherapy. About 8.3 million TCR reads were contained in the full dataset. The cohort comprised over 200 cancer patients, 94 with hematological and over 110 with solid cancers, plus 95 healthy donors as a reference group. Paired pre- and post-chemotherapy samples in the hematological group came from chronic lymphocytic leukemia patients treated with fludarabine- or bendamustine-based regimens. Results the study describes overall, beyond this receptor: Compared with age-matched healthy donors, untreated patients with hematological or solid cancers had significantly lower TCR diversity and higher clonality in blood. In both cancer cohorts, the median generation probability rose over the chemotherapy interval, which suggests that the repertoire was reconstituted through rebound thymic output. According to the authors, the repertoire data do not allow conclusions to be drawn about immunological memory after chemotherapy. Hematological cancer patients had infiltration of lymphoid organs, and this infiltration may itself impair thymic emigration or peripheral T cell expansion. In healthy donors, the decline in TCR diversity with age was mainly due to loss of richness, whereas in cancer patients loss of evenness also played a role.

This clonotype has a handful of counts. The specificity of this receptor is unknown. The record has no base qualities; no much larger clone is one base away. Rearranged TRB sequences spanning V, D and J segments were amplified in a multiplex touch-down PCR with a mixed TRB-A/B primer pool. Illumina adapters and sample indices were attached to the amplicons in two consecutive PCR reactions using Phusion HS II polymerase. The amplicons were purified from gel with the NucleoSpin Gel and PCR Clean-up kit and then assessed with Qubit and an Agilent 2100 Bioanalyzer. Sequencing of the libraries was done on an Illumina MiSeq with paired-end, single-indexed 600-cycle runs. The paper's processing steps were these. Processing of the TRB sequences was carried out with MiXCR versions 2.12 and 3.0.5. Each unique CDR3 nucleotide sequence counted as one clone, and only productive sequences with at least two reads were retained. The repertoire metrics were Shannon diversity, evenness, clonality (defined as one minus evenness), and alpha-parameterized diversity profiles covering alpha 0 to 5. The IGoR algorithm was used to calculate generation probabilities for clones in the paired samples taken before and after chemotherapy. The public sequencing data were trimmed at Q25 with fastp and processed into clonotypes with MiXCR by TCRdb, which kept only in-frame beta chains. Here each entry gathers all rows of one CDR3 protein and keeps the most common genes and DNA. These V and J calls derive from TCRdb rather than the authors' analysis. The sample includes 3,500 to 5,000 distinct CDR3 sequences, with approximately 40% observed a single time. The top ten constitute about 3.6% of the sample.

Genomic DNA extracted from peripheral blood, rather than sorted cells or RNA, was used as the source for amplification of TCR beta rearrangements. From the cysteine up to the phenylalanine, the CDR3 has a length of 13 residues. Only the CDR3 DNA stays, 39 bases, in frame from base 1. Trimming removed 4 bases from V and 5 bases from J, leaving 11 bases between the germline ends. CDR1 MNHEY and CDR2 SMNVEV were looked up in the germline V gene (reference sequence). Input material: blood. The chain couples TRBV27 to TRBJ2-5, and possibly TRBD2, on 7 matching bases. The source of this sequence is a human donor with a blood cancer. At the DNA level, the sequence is TGTGCCAGCAGTTGGGGGGGGCGGGAGACCCAGTACTTC. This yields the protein CASSWGGRETQYF.